These 3 T cell receptor beta chains were all obtained from the same sample, sequenced in a study of blood T cell repertoires in COVID-19. The data were produced by immunoSEQ multiplex PCR, yet TCRdb's version contains in-frame clones alone and is incomplete. The sample lists about 14,000 clones, approximately 80% occurring once. The sequencing input was peripheral blood. The receptor source for this set is a woman between 50 and 59 years old with active or convalescent COVID-19.

This clone turned up a few times. The chain joins TRBV6-5 to TRBJ2-7; D possibly corresponds to TRBD2 (6 bases). The CDR3 consists of 12 residues. Germline values: CDR1 MNHEY, CDR2 SVGAGI. Trimming stripped 9 bases from V and 3 bases from J, with 12 bases between. The CDR3 nucleotides are TGTGCCAGTGGCGTAGCGGACTACGAGCAGTACTTC. Residues: CASGVADYEQYF.

This clone was seen a few times. This rearrangement joins TRBV10-3 to TRBJ1-6; possible D gene TRBD1, 6 bases. V lost 7 bases to trimming and J lost 4 bases, with 8 bases between them. CDR3 length: 13 residues. CDR1 ENHRY and CDR2 SYGVKD come from the germline V gene. CDR3 sequence (DNA): TGTGCCATCAATGGACAGTATAATTCACCCCTCCACTTT. This translates into CAINGQYNSPLHF.

The genes are TRBV19 and TRBJ1-1; D remains unclear. Trimming took off 1 base at V and 4 bases at J, with 7 bases between the two ends. Germline assignment: CDR1 LNHDA and CDR2 SQIVND (reference sequence). CDR3 length: 13 residues. Here the CDR3 reads CASSIGASTEAFF. The CDR3 coding sequence is TGTGCCAGTAGTATAGGAGCGTCCACTGAAGCTTTCTTT.